Each of the 27 T cell receptor beta chains below was sequenced from the same sample in a study of T cells after yellow fever vaccination. TCRdb called the 5' RACE reads again in MiXCR, with one record for every CDR3 protein. Counted here are tens of thousands of distinct CDR3 sequences, roughly 6.9% occurring once; the ten biggest clones make up roughly 33%. The material was CD8+ T cells sorted from PBMCs, obtained less than 6 days after the first yellow fever vaccination. These receptors all come from a man aged 18 to 35 who received the YFV17D yellow fever vaccine.

J is TRBJ2-7 and V is TRBV27; D unresolved. This CDR3 contains 15 residues. Germline loops: CDR1 MNHEY, CDR2 SMNVEV (reference sequence). The V end was cut by 0 bases, the J end by 0 bases, with 9 bases between. The DNA for the CDR3 is TGTGCCAGCAGTTTATCAGCCAGCGCCTCCTACGAGCAGTACGTC. It translates to CASSLSASASYEQYV.

This clonotype was detected only once. Relative to the germline gene, one junction end is altered; a read error may explain this. The chain is built from TRBV3-1 and TRBJ2-3; 10 bases fit TRBD2. CDR3 size: 16 residues. Germline-derived CDR1 and CDR2 are LGHDT and YNNKEL (reference sequence). The CDR3 loop is CACSPLAGESTDTQYF. Here the CDR3 DNA reads TGTGCCTGCAGCCCCCTAGCGGGGGAGAGCACAGATACGCAGTATTTT.

At least ten counts were recorded for this clonotype. V gene TRBV6-4 combines with J gene TRBJ2-3; 7 bases are shared with TRBD2. The CDR3 has 13 amino acids. The germline V gene has CDR1 MRHNA and CDR2 SNTAGT. Trimming took 3 bases from V and 3 from J; bases not matched to a gene: 0. The CDR3 coding sequence is TGTGCCAGCAGTGAGCGGGGGACAGATACGCAGTATTTT. This translates into CASSERGTDTQYF.

This clonotype was picked up a small number of times. J is TRBJ2-5 and V is TRBV10-3; D call uncertain. Germline CDR1 ENHRY, CDR2 SYGVKD. V was trimmed by 3 bases and J by 10 bases, leaving 15 bases between them. The length of the CDR3 is 13 residues. The DNA of the CDR3 is TGTGCCATCAGTGACGGGCCAGAGGTGGGCCAGTACTTC. It specifies CAISDGPEVGQYF.

This clonotype was recorded at least ten times. V and J are TRBV6-2 or TRBV6-3 and TRBJ2-1, with D unclear. The length of the CDR3 is 12 residues. V gave up 3 bases and J gave up 8 bases, with 8 bases separating them. The germline gives CDR1 MNHEY, CDR2 SVGEGT. The DNA for the CDR3 is TGTGCCAGCAGTTATCGGTTGCATGAGCAGTTCTTC. Residues: CASSYRLHEQFF.

The table lists this clonotype with a few counts. The chain uses TRBV27 and TRBJ2-6; D gene uncertain. The CDR3 is 15 residues long. Trimming removed 10 bases at V and 0 bases at J, with 13 bases between. From germline, CDR1 is MNHEY and CDR2 SMNVEV (reference sequence). The CDR3 sequence is CATSSGLSGANVLTF. The CDR3 coding sequence is TGTGCCACTTCCTCGGGTCTCTCTGGGGCCAACGTCCTGACTTTC.

This clonotype was observed many times. This chain uses TRBV6-2 or TRBV6-3 with TRBJ2-4; D unresolved. Looked up from germline, CDR1 is MNHEY and CDR2 is SVGEGT. The CDR3 length is 16 residues. Trimming left V 6 bases short and J 0 bases short, with 15 bases between. Written as DNA, the CDR3 is TGTGCCAGCAGCCGGAAAGGCTCCGTAGCCAAAAACATTCAGTACTTC. It yields the protein CASSRKGSVAKNIQYF.

The J gene is TRBJ1-5, the V gene TRBV30; a weak D match, TRBD1 (5 bases). CDR1 and CDR2 from the germline V gene are GTSNPN and SVGIG (reference sequence). Trimming left V 1 base short and J 5 bases short, with 12 bases between. This CDR3 is 14 amino acids long. CDR3 residues: CAWSGGRAHQPQHF. As DNA, the CDR3 is TGTGCCTGGAGTGGAGGCAGGGCTCATCAGCCCCAGCATTTT.

This clonotype was detected only a few times. The V and J genes are TRBV7-8 and TRBJ2-4; 9 nucleotides agree with TRBD1. Per the germline V gene, CDR1 is SGHVS and CDR2 is FQNEAQ. CDR3 length equals 16 residues. J gave up 9 bases and V 5 bases, and 14 bases lay outside the gene matches. CDR3 in DNA: TGTGCCAGCAGCCGGGGACAGGGCTTCGTCAGGGGCATTCAGTACTTC. Amino acids: CASSRGQGFVRGIQYF.

This clonotype has a count of ten or more. The chain combines TRBV19 with TRBJ2-2, with D possibly being TRBD2 (6 bases). CDR1 LNHDA and CDR2 SQIVND come from the germline V gene (reference sequence). The CDR3 sequence is 14 residues long. V was pared by 0 bases and J by 6 bases, with 8 bases between. CDR3 sequence reads: CASSIDWGAGELFF. CDR3 in DNA: TGTGCCAGTAGTATAGATTGGGGGGCCGGGGAGCTGTTTTTT.

This clonotype was seen at least ten times. V is TRBV6-5 and J is TRBJ2-3, with unresolved D. The V and J ends lost 4 bases and 4 bases respectively, with 3 bases between them. The CDR3 extends over 11 amino acids. Germline assignment: CDR1 MNHEY and CDR2 SVGAGI. As DNA, the CDR3 is TGTGCCAGCAGTTCATCAGATACGCAGTATTTT. This gives the protein CASSSSDTQYF.

In this sample, this clonotype turned up a few times. This chain uses TRBV20-1 with TRBJ1-2, with TRBD1 as a possible D gene (6 bases). Germline-derived CDR1 and CDR2 are DFQATT and SNEGSKA (reference sequence). V lost 3 bases and J 4 bases, leaving 12 bases between the germline ends. The length of the CDR3 is 13 residues. The CDR3 is CSASEGGFYGYTF. As DNA, the CDR3 is TGCAGTGCTAGTGAAGGGGGATTCTATGGCTACACCTTC.

The chain combines TRBV5-1 with TRBJ1-2; D is unclear. V shed 7 bases and J shed 3 bases, with 7 bases lying between them. Germline lookup yields CDR1 SGHRS and CDR2 YFSETQ. The CDR3 extends over 11 amino acids. The DNA for the CDR3 is TGCGCCAGCGGCGAGGACTATGGCTACACCTTC. The encoded protein is CASGEDYGYTF.

This clonotype was detected a few times. This chain uses TRBV4-3 with TRBJ1-5; D perhaps matches TRBD1 (5 bases). The V end was cut by 0 bases, the J end by 7 bases, with 13 bases between. This CDR3 has 15 amino acids. CDR1 is LGHNA and CDR2 is YSLEER in the germline V gene. The CDR3 here is CASSQDARDRQPQHF. The CDR3 DNA sequence: TGCGCCAGCAGCCAAGATGCCAGGGATCGGCAGCCCCAGCATTTT.

This clonotype was observed a handful of times. The CDR3 DNA sequence: TGTGCCAGCAGTCCCTTCGGAGGGGGGCCCTACAATGAGCAGTTCTTC. Its translation: CASSPFGGGPYNEQFF. The chain has TRBV6-2 or TRBV6-3 and TRBJ2-1, with D perhaps TRBD1 or TRBD2 (6 bases each). Trimming shortened V by 5 bases and J by 2 bases, and 16 bases separated the two germline ends. Germline V CDR1 and CDR2: MNHEY, SVGEGT. The CDR3 has 16 amino acids.

This clonotype was seen many times. The V call is TRBV6-5, the J call TRBJ2-7; TRBD2 matches 9 bases. The CDR3 is made up of 14 amino acids. The J segment lost 7 bases and the V segment lost 3 bases, leaving 7 bases of the junction unmatched. CDR1 is MNHEY and CDR2 is SVGAGI in the germline V gene. The CDR3 coding sequence is TGTGCCAGCAGTTATGGTAGCGGGGGTGGGGAGCAGTACTTC. Translating it yields CASSYGSGGGEQYF.

The chain joins TRBV6-1 to TRBJ2-3; D remains ambiguous. Germline lookup yields CDR1 MNHNS and CDR2 SASEGT. V dropped 4 bases and J dropped 7 bases, with 18 bases sitting between them. The CDR3 has 15 residues. The CDR3 is CASSVGQLLMNTQYF. CDR3 sequence (DNA): TGTGCCAGCAGTGTCGGGCAACTACTTATGAATACGCAGTATTTT.

The sample holds a few counts of this clonotype. The chain joins TRBV20-1 to TRBJ2-1; perhaps TRBD1 as D (6 bases). CDR1 is DFQATT, CDR2 SNEGSKA, per germline (reference sequence). The germline V and J ends were trimmed by 0 bases and 3 bases, with 9 bases remaining between them. The CDR3 runs to 14 residues. The CDR3 coding sequence is TGCAGTGCTAGAGATCTGGACAGCTACAATGAGCAGTTCTTC. Amino acids: CSARDLDSYNEQFF.

This clonotype was counted ten times or more. The CDR3 sequence is CASSRDRDEQYV. The CDR3 nucleotides are TGTGCCAGCAGCCGTGACAGGGACGAGCAGTACGTC. The chain uses TRBV12-3 or TRBV12-4 and TRBJ2-7; 7 bases match TRBD1. The junction had 4 bases not matched to a gene; V was cut back by 6 bases and J by 5 bases. The CDR3 loop spans 12 amino acids.

This clonotype was seen only a few times. CDR3 sequence (DNA): TGTGCCAGCAGCCCCGCAGGAGCCAAAGAGACCCAGTACTTC. It codes for CASSPAGAKETQYF. J is TRBJ2-5 and V is TRBV6-2 or TRBV6-3; D gene unclear. Germline lookup yields CDR1 MNHEY and CDR2 SVGEGT. With 6 bases removed from V and 3 bases from J, the gap between germline ends came to 14 bases. This CDR3 has 14 residues.

Many counts were recorded for this clonotype. For the CDR3, the DNA is TGCGCCAGCAGCCGTTTGGGACAGGTGAACACCGGGGAGCTGTTTTTT. It is translated as CASSRLGQVNTGELFF. The chain employs TRBV4-1 and TRBJ2-2; 8 bases agree with TRBD1. V shed 4 bases and J 1 base; nucleotides not matched to a gene: 5. Germline CDR1 MGHRA, CDR2 YSYEKL. This CDR3 has 16 amino acids.

The rearrangement links TRBV2 to TRBJ2-5, with TRBD2 matching over 8 bases. The CDR3 spans 18 residues. Germline V gene sequence: CDR1 SNHLY, CDR2 FYNNEI. V lost 5 bases, J lost 3 bases, and 17 bases stayed unmatched. The CDR3 DNA reads TGTGCCAGCAGTACAATGAACGAGCGGGGGCCCGGGGAAGAGACCCAGTACTTC. The encoded protein is CASSTMNERGPGEETQYF.

Many counts were recorded for this clonotype. The rearrangement uses TRBV6-5 and TRBJ2-5; the match to TRBD1 covers 9 bases. CDR3 size: 16 residues. The germline V gene encodes CDR1 MNHEY and CDR2 SVGAGI. Trimming cost V 2 bases and J 2 bases; bases outside gene matches: 6. CDR3 protein: CASSYPGQGGQETQYF. In DNA, the CDR3 is TGTGCCAGCAGTTACCCGGGACAGGGTGGACAAGAGACCCAGTACTTC.

This clonotype was found a few times. The genes are TRBV18 and TRBJ2-3; TRBD1 agrees at 7 bases. The CDR3 has 15 residues. The V and J ends lost 3 bases and 2 bases, in that order; junction bases with no gene match: 5. Germline loops: CDR1 KGHSH, CDR2 LQKENI. As DNA, the CDR3 is TGTGCCAGCTCACCCACAGGGGCCCCCACAGATACGCAGTATTTT. Protein: CASSPTGAPTDTQYF.

This clonotype appeared a single time. The junction departs from germline at one end; a sequencing error may be responsible. This chain joins TRBV12-3 or TRBV12-4 and TRBJ1-1, with no clear D. CDR3 length: 13 amino acids. CDR3 in amino acids: CARSSGLNTEAFF. CDR3 DNA sequence: TGTGCCAGAAGTTCAGGACTCAACACTGAAGCTTTCTTT.

This clonotype has more than one count but fewer than ten. This chain links TRBV12-3 or TRBV12-4 with TRBJ1-5; D remains unclear. The CDR3 covers 12 residues. Trimming cost V 3 bases and J 15 bases, with 15 bases left between them. CDR3 sequence reads: CASSFTGGSLHF. DNA for the CDR3: TGTGCCAGCAGTTTTACGGGAGGATCGTTGCATTTT.

This clonotype was picked up many times. The chain is built from TRBV9 and TRBJ2-1; 7 bases align to TRBD1. J lost 5 bases, V lost 4 bases, and 6 bases had no gene match. The CDR3 has 14 amino acids. Germline assignment: CDR1 SGDLS and CDR2 YYNGEE. The CDR3: CASSIGQEHNEQFF. The CDR3 coding sequence is TGTGCCAGCAGCATAGGACAGGAGCACAATGAGCAGTTCTTC.